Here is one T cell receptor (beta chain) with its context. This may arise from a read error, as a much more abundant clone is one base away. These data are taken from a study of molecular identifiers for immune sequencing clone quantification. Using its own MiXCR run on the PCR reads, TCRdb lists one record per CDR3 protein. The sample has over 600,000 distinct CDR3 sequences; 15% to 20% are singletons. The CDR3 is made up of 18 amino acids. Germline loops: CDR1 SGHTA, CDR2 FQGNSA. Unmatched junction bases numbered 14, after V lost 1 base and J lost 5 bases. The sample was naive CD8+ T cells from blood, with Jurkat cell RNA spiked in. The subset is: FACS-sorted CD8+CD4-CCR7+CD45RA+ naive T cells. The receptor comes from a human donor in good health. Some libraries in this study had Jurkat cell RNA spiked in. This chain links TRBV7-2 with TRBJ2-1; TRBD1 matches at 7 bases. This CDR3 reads CASSLVTRRQGPHNEQFF. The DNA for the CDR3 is TGTGCCAGCAGCTTAGTGACCAGAAGACAGGGACCCCACAATGAGCAGTTCTTC. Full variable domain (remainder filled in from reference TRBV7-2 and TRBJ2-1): GAGVSQSPSNKVTEKGKDVELRCDPISGHTALYWYRQSLGQGLEFLIYFQGNSAPDKSGLPSDRFSAERTGGSVSTLTIQRTQQEDSAVYLCASSLVTRRQGPHNEQFFGPGTRLTVL.